What follows is one T cell receptor (beta chain) and its context. The data derive from a study of blood T cells in healthy people across ages. The CDR3 has 15 amino acids. V shed 4 bases and J shed 8 bases, with 15 bases lying between them. Germline assignment: CDR1 LGHNA and CDR2 YSLEER. Through a sample-barcoded 5' primer and a J-beta primer mix, a second PCR was run for roughly 6 to 12 cycles. The study obtained at least 2.5 million CDR3-containing paired-end reads from every sample. Each CDR3 protein is one row after TCRdb ran MiXCR on the 5' RACE reads. This table holds 1 million to 1.2 million distinct CDR3 sequences, around two fifths found once.

The chain uses TRBV4-3 and TRBJ1-6, with a weak D call TRBD1 (6 bases). The TCR originated in a young man in good health. Sequencing input: blood. CDR3 sequence: CASSPHRAFDSPLHF. CDR3 nucleotide sequence: TGCGCCAGCAGCCCGCACAGGGCTTTCGATTCACCCCTCCACTTT.